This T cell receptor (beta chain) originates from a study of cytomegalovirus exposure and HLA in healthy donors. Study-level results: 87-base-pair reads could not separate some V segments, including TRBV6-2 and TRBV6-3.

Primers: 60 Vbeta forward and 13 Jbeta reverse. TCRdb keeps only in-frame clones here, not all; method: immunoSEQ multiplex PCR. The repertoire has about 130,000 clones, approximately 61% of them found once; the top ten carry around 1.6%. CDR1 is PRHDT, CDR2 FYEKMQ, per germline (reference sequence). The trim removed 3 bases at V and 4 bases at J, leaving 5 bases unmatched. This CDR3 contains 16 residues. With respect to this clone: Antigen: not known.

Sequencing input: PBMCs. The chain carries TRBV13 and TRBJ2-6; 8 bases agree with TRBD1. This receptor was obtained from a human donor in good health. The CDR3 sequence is CASSFRTGKGANVLTF. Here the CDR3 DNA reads TGTGCCAGCAGCTTCCGGACAGGGAAAGGGGCCAACGTCCTGACTTTC.